The clone carrying this T cell receptor (beta chain) has a count of ten or more. Its antigen is as yet unknown. The sample belongs to a study of T cells in Graves' hyperthyroidism and ophthalmopathy. Study-wide context: Peripheral blood was obtained at initial diagnosis, preceding any treatment. Study-wide findings and caveats: Most thyroid-expanded clonotypes above 0.001 were also found in blood.

Thyroid ultrasound and orbital computed tomography, with clinical symptoms and serum thyroxine and TRAb, informed diagnoses. PBMCs were obtained from approximately 9.2 ml fresh peripheral blood. RNA transcripts gave rise to amplified TCR beta CDR3 regions. The study used the HTBI primer set for a first-round RT-PCR of the TCR CDR3. TCRdb re-called the multiplex PCR reads through MiXCR, storing one row per CDR3 protein. The sample shows approximately 410,000 distinct CDR3 sequences, about 15% of them seen only once. The specimen sequenced was blood. The sequence was collected from a man aged 18-30 years with Graves' ophthalmopathy.

CDR3: CASSQDIAGPYNEQFF. CDR3 sequence (DNA): TGTGCCAGCAGCCAAGACATAGCGGGGCCCTACAATGAGCAGTTCTTC. The chain combines TRBV14 with TRBJ2-1, with 8 nucleotides matching TRBD2. The V segment lost 0 bases and the J segment 2 bases; nucleotides outside the gene matches: 3. This CDR3 spans 16 amino acids. Per germline, CDR1 SGHDN and CDR2 FVKESK. Drawing the rest from reference TRBV14 and TRBJ2-1, the complete variable domain is EAGVTQFPSHSVIEKGQTVTLRCDPISGHDNLYWYRRVMGKEIKFLLHFVKESKQDESGMPNNRFLAERTGGTYSTLKVQPAELEDSGVYFCASSQDIAGPYNEQFFGPGTRLTVL.